This TCR beta chain was identified during a study of tumor-infiltrating lymphocytes in primary liver carcinoma (dated by TCRdb to 2016 to 2017). In the study overall: Roughly five patients with histopathologically diagnosed primary liver carcinoma underwent surgical resection in China between November 2015 and 2016. Reproducibility between technical replicate repertoires was high, with correlation coefficients above 0.95 and mean shared-clone rates roughly 0.87. Roughly 3.5 to 7.5 million productive TCRbeta reads were obtained per sample, and no significant difference in read depth was found between tissue types. Across five regions of each liver tumor, along with adjacent normal tissue and blood, the study brought together TCRbeta repertoire sequencing, expression microarrays and whole-exome sequencing. Hepatocellular carcinoma (four) or combined HCC and intrahepatic cholangiocarcinoma (one) was present in the five patients, who were three men and two women aged 30 to 69 years. A total of 35 or so specimens from 5 patients went through TCRbeta repertoire sequencing, namely 25 tumor regions, 5 adjacent noncancerous liver tissues and 5 peripheral blood samples. The five patients had tumors of stage T1-T3 N0M0, with maximum diameters ranging from about 4 to 11 cm. Broad study findings and their caveats: The top 250 clones accounted for a significantly greater share of the repertoire in tumors than in blood (p = 0.039). Bulk unsorted samples precluded comparing CD4+ and CD8+ T cell repertoires. Repertoire overlap was found to be higher between tumor regions (mean roughly 36%) than between tumor-adjacent (roughly 17%) or tumor-blood (about 15%) pairs, consistent with antigen-driven expansion. Because sequencing covered only the TCR beta chain and unpaired alpha chains were not captured, true repertoire diversity is likely underestimated. The study included only a few patients, and the authors note findings should be validated in a larger study.

TRIzol reagent was used to extract blood RNA from unsorted whole blood, while the DNeasy Blood & Tissue kit provided the germline DNA. Patients had chronic HBV infection and were treatment-naive at sampling. Before surgery, roughly 4.2 milliliters of peripheral blood were drawn into K2EDTA tubes. V loses 7 bases, J loses 2 bases, and the germline ends lie 13 bases apart. The germline V gene encodes CDR1 SQVTM and CDR2 ANQGSEA. The CDR3 starts with the cysteine, ends with the phenylalanine, and has 13 residues. The CDR3 DNA has 39 bases and is translated from base 1. Note on this clonotype: The antigen it binds to is not known. Base qualities were left out, and no much larger clone turns up one base away.

A constant-region primer and ProtoScript II reverse transcriptase were used to reverse-transcribe TCRbeta-specific cDNA from about 500 ng total RNA. Three nested multiplex PCR rounds, following a slightly modified ARM-PCR procedure, were used to build the TCRbeta libraries. Each of the first two PCR rounds ran for around 10 cycles using multiplex TRBV1-TRBV30 forward primers together with a Cbeta reverse primer. Sample barcodes and Illumina adapters were added in a final 25-cycle PCR using Deep VentR polymerase. Before sequencing, amplicons between 200 and 500 bp were purified from gel using a QIAquick gel extraction kit. The TCRbeta amplicons were sequenced with 250-bp paired-end reads on an Illumina HiSeq 2500. Concerning the study's data processing: Reads were quality-trimmed with Trimmomatic v0.33, and paired reads were merged with FLASH v1.2.11 to recover full CDR3 sequences. MiGEC v1.2.1b assigned V, D and J germline segments to the rearranged TCRbeta sequences. Clonotype statistics, along with Shannon-Wiener diversity indices, were calculated using VDJtools v1.0.0. To reduce sampling bias, subsequent analyses other than the diversity analysis used only the 250 most abundant clonotypes in each sample. TCRdb reanalyzed the raw reads on its own, using fastp at Q25 for trimming and MiXCR for clone calling, and kept in-frame beta chains. One record per CDR3 amino acid sequence lists the most common genes and DNA. TCRdb, rather than the study authors, made the V and J calls. The sample records 250,000 to 400,000 distinct CDR3 sequences, less than 75% of which are singletons. Clones ranked in the top ten supply approximately 9% of the sample.

The chain employs TRBV29-1 and TRBJ2-3; too little of a D gene remains to name it. Sequencing input: peripheral blood. This TCR was recovered from a man aged 35-49 years with primary liver carcinoma and hepatitis B virus infection. The DNA sequence is as follows: TGCAGCGCTAGGACGGGTTCCACAGATACGCAGTATTTT. This codes for CSARTGSTDTQYF.